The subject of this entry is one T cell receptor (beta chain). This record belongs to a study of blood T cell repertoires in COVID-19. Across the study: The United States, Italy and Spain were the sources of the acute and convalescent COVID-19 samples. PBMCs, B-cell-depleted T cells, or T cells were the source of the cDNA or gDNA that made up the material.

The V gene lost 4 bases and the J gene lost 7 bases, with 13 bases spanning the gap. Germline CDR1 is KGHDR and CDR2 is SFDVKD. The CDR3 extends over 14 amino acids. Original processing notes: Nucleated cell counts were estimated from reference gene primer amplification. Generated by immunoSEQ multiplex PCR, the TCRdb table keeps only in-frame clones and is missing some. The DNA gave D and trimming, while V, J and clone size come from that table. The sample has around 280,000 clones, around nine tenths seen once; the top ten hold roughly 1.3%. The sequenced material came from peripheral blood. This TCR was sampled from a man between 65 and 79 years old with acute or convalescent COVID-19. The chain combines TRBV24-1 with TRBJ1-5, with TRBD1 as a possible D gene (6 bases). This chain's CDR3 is CATSEGPTGQPQHF. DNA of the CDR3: TGTGCCACCAGTGAGGGACCCACAGGGCAGCCCCAGCATTTT.